Following are 8 T cell receptor beta chains from one sample sequenced in a study of blood T cell repertoires in COVID-19. Profiled with immunoSEQ multiplex PCR; TCRdb holds only in-frame clones, not every one. Here the sample spans some 530,000 clones, approximately 85% being singletons. The specimen sequenced was peripheral blood. The receptors originated from a human donor in a cohort sampled during active COVID-19.

The V call is TRBV19, the J call TRBJ1-3; 11 positions agree with TRBD1. The CDR3 spans 18 residues. J lost 0 bases, V lost 3 bases, and 7 bases had no gene match. The germline V gene encodes CDR1 LNHDA and CDR2 SQIVND (reference sequence). CDR3 bases: TGTGCCAGTAGTATGGACAGGGGGCGTAGATCCTCTGGAAACACCATATATTTT. It codes for CASSMDRGRRSSGNTIYF. Drawing the rest from reference TRBV19 and TRBJ1-3, the complete variable domain is DGGITQSPKYLFRKEGQNVTLSCEQNLNHDAMYWYRQDPGQGLRLIYYSQIVNDFQKGDIAEGYSVSREKKESFPLTVTSAQKNPTAFYLCASSMDRGRRSSGNTIYFGEGSWLTVV.

This clone came up a few times. The gene calls are TRBV5-1 and TRBJ1-1, with a possible D match to TRBD1 (6 bases). CDR3 length: 15 residues. The germline V gene has CDR1 SGHRS and CDR2 YFSETQ. The ends were cut back, 0 bases at V and 5 bases at J, with 14 bases in the middle. CDR3 nucleotides: TGCGCCAGCAGCTTGGAGCGGGGGGCGTGGACTGAAGCTTTCTTT. It codes for CASSLERGAWTEAFF.

The rearrangement joins TRBV12-2 to TRBJ2-3; the DNA was not used to check the table's D call, TRBD2. TRBV12-2 is shown as a pseudogene. The CDR3 contains 16 residues. In DNA, the CDR3 is TGTGCAAGTCGCTTAGCTGCGGGAGGGCCTCATGATACGCAGTATTTT. This encodes CASRLAAGGPHDTQYF.

This clone was seen a few times. The chain has TRBV7-6 and TRBJ1-1; D gene uncertain. Trimming removed 2 bases at V and 7 bases at J, with 8 bases between. CDR1 is SGHVS, CDR2 FNYEAQ, per germline. The CDR3 extends over 12 amino acids. CDR3 sequence: CASSLRFSEAFF. CDR3 sequence (DNA): TGTGCCAGCAGCTTACGTTTCAGTGAAGCTTTCTTT.

V is TRBV27 and J is TRBJ1-2, with D perhaps TRBD1 (6 bases). V was cut by 0 bases and J by 9 bases, with 14 bases left in between. The CDR3 is made up of 14 amino acids. From germline, CDR1 is MNHEY and CDR2 SMNVEV (reference sequence). The CDR3 sequence is CASSLSEGGGRYTF. CDR3 DNA: TGTGCCAGCAGTTTATCGGAAGGGGGGGGGCGCTACACCTTC.

This clone showed up just once. The chain combines TRBV5-5 with TRBJ2-7; D might be TRBD2 (6 bases). V was pared by 2 bases and J by 0 bases, with 12 bases between. CDR1 and CDR2 (germline): SGHKS, YYEKEE (reference sequence). This CDR3 has 15 residues. As DNA, the CDR3 is TGTGCCAGCAGCTTCCGCAGGGAGGACTCCTACGAGCAGTACTTC. Translated, it gives CASSFRREDSYEQYF. Combining the CDR3 with reference TRBV5-5 and TRBJ2-7 gives the whole variable domain DAGVTQSPTHLIKTRGQQVTLRCSPISGHKSVSWYQQVLGQGPQFIFQYYEKEERGRGNFPDRFSARQFPNYSSELNVNALLLGDSALYLCASSFRREDSYEQYFGPGTRLTVT.

The J gene is TRBJ1-2, the V gene TRBV2; unclear D gene. V lost 5 bases, J lost 6 bases, and 16 bases lay in between. The CDR3 runs 14 residues. Germline CDR1 SNHLY, CDR2 FYNNEI. The CDR3 nucleotides are TGTGCCAGCAGTACGACATCCACGCGGGATGGCTACACCTTC. It encodes CASSTTSTRDGYTF.

The V call is TRBV7-3, the J call TRBJ2-7; TRBD2 aligns across 10 bases. After removal of 2 bases from V and 7 bases from J, the junction contained 8 bases not matched to a gene. The germline gives CDR1 SGHTA, CDR2 FQGTGA. The CDR3 sequence is 15 residues long. CDR3 in DNA: TGTGCCAGCAGCTTAGCGCTAGCGGGAGTGGGGGAGCAGTACTTC. Its translation is CASSLALAGVGEQYF.